These 13 T cell receptor beta chains share one sample of origin, sequenced in a study of Tregs in tolerant kidney transplant recipients (dated by TCRdb to the late 2010s). The library relied on the immunoSEQ multiplex PCR assay. Sourced from immuneACCESS, this table was stored by TCRdb with only in-frame sequences that have V and J called. A share of the clones is absent; for the studies checked, an unresolved V gene accounts for under half, and the remainder has no known explanation. The sample has around 74,000 clones on record, about 98% of them singletons. Around 0.5% of the sample comes from the top ten. The sample's time point label, decoded: blood sample drawn before combined kidney and bone marrow transplant. Sequenced material: CD4+ T cells from blood, taken before the transplant. The receptors come from a human donor who received a combined kidney and bone marrow transplant.

This clone was seen just once. The gene calls are TRBV6-5 and TRBJ2-3; D ambiguous. V gave up 5 bases and J gave up 4 bases, with 13 bases separating them. This CDR3 region has 14 residues. The germline gives CDR1 MNHEY, CDR2 SVGAGI. As DNA, the CDR3 is TGTGCCAGCAGTGCACACGTCAATGCAGATACGCAGTATTTT. It specifies CASSAHVNADTQYF.

This clone was found a few times. The chain employs TRBV30 and TRBJ1-5; tentatively, D is TRBD1 (5 bases). The CDR3 extends over 13 amino acids. Trimming pared 2 bases from V and 6 bases from J, leaving 11 bases between. CDR1 and CDR2 from the germline V gene are GTSNPN and SVGIG (reference sequence). DNA for the CDR3: TGTGCCTGGAGTTGGGGGGATGGTCAGCCCCAGCATTTT. Amino acid sequence: CAWSWGDGQPQHF.

The rearrangement joins TRBV15 to TRBJ2-3; 7 bases agree with TRBD2. Germline V gene data show CDR1 as LNHNV and CDR2 as YYDKDF (reference sequence). The CDR3 spans 15 residues. V lost 0 bases, J lost 2 bases, and 2 bases stayed unmatched. The CDR3 DNA follows: TGTGCCACCAGCAGAGAGGCGGGAGACACAGATACGCAGTATTTT. It translates to CATSREAGDTDTQYF.

The rearrangement links TRBV5-5 to TRBJ2-5; 8 nucleotides agree with TRBD1. The CDR3 loop spans 14 amino acids. The V segment lost 4 bases and the J segment 4 bases; nucleotides outside the gene matches: 6. CDR1 and CDR2 from the germline V gene are SGHKS and YYEKEE (reference sequence). The CDR3 is CASSRQGLRETQYF. In nucleotides, the CDR3 is TGTGCCAGCAGCCGACAGGGGCTTAGAGAGACCCAGTACTTC. Full variable domain (outside the CDR3, taken from reference TRBV5-5 and TRBJ2-5): DAGVTQSPTHLIKTRGQQVTLRCSPISGHKSVSWYQQVLGQGPQFIFQYYEKEERGRGNFPDRFSARQFPNYSSELNVNALLLGDSALYLCASSRQGLRETQYFGPGTRLLVL.

The table lists this clone with a count of one. The V and J genes are TRBV6-6 and TRBJ2-7, with TRBD2 matching 8 bases. Per germline, CDR1 MNHNY and CDR2 SVGAGI (reference sequence). Losses at the gene ends were 6 bases for V and 4 bases for J; bases not matched to a gene: 11. This CDR3 region has 15 residues. CDR3 sequence: CASSPRLAGRYEQYF. The CDR3 region has the DNA TGTGCCAGCAGCCCGAGGTTAGCGGGACGGTACGAGCAGTACTTC.

The V call is TRBV11-1, the J call TRBJ2-3; TRBD1 matches at 9 bases. V dropped 5 bases and J dropped 2; count of bases not matched to a gene: 5. Germline V CDR1 and CDR2: SGHAT, FQDESV (reference sequence). The CDR3 is made up of 15 amino acids. CDR3 region: CASSGRTGDTDTQYF. The CDR3 nucleotides are TGTGCCAGCAGCGGTCGGACAGGGGACACAGATACGCAGTATTTT. Based on the CDR3 plus reference TRBV11-1 and TRBJ2-3, the full variable domain is EAEVAQSPRYKITEKSQAVAFWCDPISGHATLYWYRQILGQGPELLVQFQDESVVDDSQLPKDRFSAERLKGVDSTLKIQPAELGDSAMYLCASSGRTGDTDTQYFGPGTRLTVL.

This rearrangement joins TRBV7-9 to TRBJ2-1, with D tentatively TRBD2 (5 bases). CDR1 and CDR2 (germline): SEHNR, FQNEAQ (reference sequence). V lost 5 bases to trimming and J lost 15 bases, with 26 bases between them. CDR3 length: 15 residues. For the CDR3, the DNA is TGTGCCAGCAGCCCCCATAGTTTCGTGGATGAGGCGGGGTTCTTC. It is translated as CASSPHSFVDEAGFF.

The count of this clone is one. The chain recombines TRBV29-1 with TRBJ2-3, with 7 bases matching TRBD2. The CDR3 is 13 residues long. CDR1 is SQVTM, CDR2 ANQGSEA, per germline. In DNA form, the CDR3 reads TGCAGTAAGCGGGAAAGTAGCACAGATACGCAGTATTTT. Translation gives CSKRESSTDTQYF.

The chain combines TRBV18 with TRBJ1-1; no clear D gene. The germline V and J ends were trimmed by 1 base and 0 bases, with 12 bases remaining between them. This CDR3 region has 16 residues. Per the germline V gene, CDR1 is KGHSH and CDR2 is LQKENI. DNA of the CDR3: TGTGCCAGCTCACCACTAAAGACTGTGATGAACACTGAAGCTTTCTTT. The encoded protein is CASSPLKTVMNTEAFF.

The gene calls are TRBV11-3 and TRBJ2-7; D may be TRBD2 (6 bases). With 5 bases removed from V and 6 bases from J, the gap between germline ends came to 11 bases. CDR3 size: 12 residues. CDR1 is SGHNT, CDR2 YENEEA, per germline. The CDR3 DNA is TGTGCCAGCAGCCGGACTATCGCCGAGCAGTACTTC. Translation: CASSRTIAEQYF.

V is TRBV11-2 and J is TRBJ1-4, with a tentative D call TRBD1 (5 bases). Germline loops: CDR1 SGHAT, CDR2 FQNNGV. With 1 base removed from V and 5 bases from J, the gap between germline ends came to 11 bases. The CDR3 has 15 amino acids. This CDR3 reads CASSLAAGVNEKLFF. CDR3 coding DNA: TGTGCCAGCAGCTTAGCAGCGGGGGTGAATGAAAAACTGTTTTTT.

The V and J genes are TRBV21-1 and TRBJ2-7; no check of the table's D call, TRBD1, against the DNA was made. TRBV21-1 corresponds to a pseudogene. This CDR3 contains 15 residues. The CDR3 spells CAGAKGQGANYEQYF. The CDR3 nucleotides read TGTGCCGGCGCAAAGGGACAGGGGGCGAACTACGAGCAGTACTTC.

The chain has TRBV5-1 and TRBJ2-7; tentatively, D is TRBD1 (6 bases). With 4 bases removed from V and 2 bases from J, the gap between germline ends came to 16 bases. Germline loops: CDR1 SGHRS, CDR2 YFSETQ. CDR3 length: 15 amino acids. CDR3 bases: TGCGCCAGCAGCCCTGGACAGACCGGGGCCTACGAGCAGTACTTC. It encodes CASSPGQTGAYEQYF. Based on the CDR3 plus reference TRBV5-1 and TRBJ2-7, the full variable domain is KAGVTQTPRYLIKTRGQQVTLSCSPISGHRSVSWYQQTPGQGLQFLFEYFSETQRNKGNFPGRFSGRQFSNSRSEMNVSTLELGDSALYLCASSPGQTGAYEQYFGPGTRLTVT.